The 27 T cell receptor beta chains given below trace back to one sample, sequenced in a study of molecular identifiers for immune sequencing clone quantification. MiXCR, applied by TCRdb to the PCR reads, yields one record per CDR3 protein. This table has about 330,000 distinct CDR3 sequences, under 25% appearing once. The sequenced material came from naive CD8+ T cells from blood, with Jurkat cell RNA spiked in. Subset reported: FACS-sorted CD8+CD4-CCR7+CD45RA+ naive T cells. These receptors all stem from a human donor in good health. Some libraries in this study had Jurkat cell RNA spiked in.

This clonotype was counted only a few times. The chain carries TRBV9 and TRBJ2-6, with TRBD1 matching 9 bases. V shed 5 bases, J shed 2 bases, and the junction held 2 bases outside the gene matches. The CDR3 loop spans 15 amino acids. Germline-derived CDR1 and CDR2 are SGDLS and YYNGEE. The CDR3 loop is CASRDRGTGANVLTF. In DNA form, the CDR3 reads TGTGCCAGCAGAGACAGGGGGACTGGGGCCAACGTCCTGACTTTC.

This clonotype was seen a handful of times. The chain uses TRBV6-1 and TRBJ1-1, with D hard to call. The germline CDR1 and CDR2 sequences are MNHNS and SASEGT. The V end lost 10 bases, the J end lost 11 bases, and 17 bases lay between the germline ends. The CDR3 extends over 11 amino acids. The CDR3 loop reads CATTLGQWAFF. The DNA of the CDR3 is TGTGCCACCACCCTGGGCCAGTGGGCTTTCTTT.

The chain couples TRBV6-2 or TRBV6-3 to TRBJ2-3; D is unresolved. Trimming pared 4 bases from V and 2 bases from J, leaving 13 bases between. Germline V gives CDR1 MNHEY, CDR2 SVGEGT. CDR3 length: 15 residues. The CDR3 coding sequence is TGTGCCAGCAGTTTCGAGATATTACACACAGATACGCAGTATTTT. Translated, it gives CASSFEILHTDTQYF.

This clonotype has only a few counts. The chain links TRBV28 to TRBJ2-3; D is unresolved. The CDR3 runs 13 residues. CDR1 MDHEN and CDR2 SYDVKM come from the germline V gene. The V and J ends lost 5 bases and 4 bases respectively, with 10 bases between them. The CDR3 nucleotides read TGTGCCAGCAGTCCGAAGATCCCAGATACGCAGTATTTT. Encoded protein: CASSPKIPDTQYF.

This chain joins TRBV7-3 and TRBJ2-1; perhaps TRBD2 as D (6 bases). Germline V gene lookup returns CDR1 SGHTA and CDR2 FQGTGA. V was pared by 2 bases and J by 5 bases, with 10 bases between. The CDR3 covers 14 residues. The CDR3 DNA is TGTGCCAGCAGCTTAGCGGGGCTCAACAATGAGCAGTTCTTC. Translating gives CASSLAGLNNEQFF.

This clonotype was observed a handful of times. The V gene is TRBV27, the J gene TRBJ2-7; 7 positions match TRBD1. The germline V gene encodes CDR1 MNHEY and CDR2 SMNVEV (reference sequence). The ends lost 5 bases at V and 4 bases at J; junction bases unmatched: 8. The CDR3 loop spans 14 amino acids. CDR3 sequence (DNA): TGTGCCAGCAGTCTCAGGGCAGGGGGATACGAGCAGTACTTC. Its protein product is CASSLRAGGYEQYF.

This clonotype was counted between two and nine times. The chain's CDR3 is CASRVALTDTQYF. The CDR3, as DNA: TGTGCCAGCAGAGTGGCCCTCACAGATACGCAGTATTTT. The rearrangement uses TRBV2 and TRBJ2-3; D is unclear. CDR1 is SNHLY and CDR2 is FYNNEI in the germline V gene. The CDR3 length is 13 residues. Deletions cut 6 bases from V and 2 bases from J, with 9 bases between. The full variable domain, completed using reference TRBV2 and TRBJ2-3, is EPEVTQTPSHQVTQMGQEVILRCVPISNHLYFYWYRQILGQKVEFLVSFYNNEISEKSEIFDDQFSVERPDGSNFTLKIRSTKLEDSAMYFCASRVALTDTQYFGPGTRLTVL.

The table lists this clonotype with many counts. The chain has TRBV11-1 and TRBJ2-7; D is perhaps TRBD1 (6 bases). The CDR3 contains 12 residues. V lost 3 bases and J 7 bases, leaving 10 bases between the germline ends. Germline CDR1 and CDR2: SGHAT and FQDESV (reference sequence). For the CDR3, the DNA is TGTGCCAGCAGCTTTACAGGGATAGAGCAGTACTTC. Translating gives CASSFTGIEQYF. The whole variable domain, filled in from reference TRBV11-1 and TRBJ2-7, reads EAEVAQSPRYKITEKSQAVAFWCDPISGHATLYWYRQILGQGPELLVQFQDESVVDDSQLPKDRFSAERLKGVDSTLKIQPAELGDSAMYLCASSFTGIEQYFGPGTRLTVT.

This clonotype has more than one count but fewer than ten. The chain employs TRBV20-1 and TRBJ1-6; possible D gene TRBD1, 5 bases. The V end was cut by 6 bases, the J end by 5 bases, with 17 bases between. The CDR3 contains 15 residues. Germline CDR1 is DFQATT and CDR2 is SNEGSKA (reference sequence). The CDR3 DNA follows: TGCAGTGCCAGCGGGGGGAGCCTAAATAATTCACCCCTCCACTTT. Amino acid sequence: CSASGGSLNNSPLHF.

This clonotype was recorded a few times. This sequence joins TRBV30 and TRBJ2-5; TRBD2 aligns across 11 bases. From germline, CDR1 is GTSNPN and CDR2 SVGIG (reference sequence). The V segment lost 0 bases and the J segment 5 bases; nucleotides outside the gene matches: 2. The CDR3 contains 14 residues. CDR3 sequence reads: CAWSVASGGETQYF. CDR3 bases: TGTGCCTGGAGTGTGGCTAGCGGGGGGGAGACCCAGTACTTC.

This clonotype was counted only a few times. V is TRBV2 and J is TRBJ1-1; no clear D. The V and J ends lost 4 bases and 4 bases respectively, with 16 bases between them. The CDR3 extends over 15 amino acids. Germline V gene sequence: CDR1 SNHLY, CDR2 FYNNEI. This chain's CDR3 is CASSVSRTDGTEAFF. The CDR3 DNA reads TGTGCCAGCAGTGTTAGTCGGACCGATGGCACTGAAGCTTTCTTT.

This clonotype was counted many times. The chain carries TRBV28 and TRBJ2-3; 12 nucleotides align to TRBD2. CDR1 and CDR2 (germline): MDHEN, SYDVKM. CDR3 length: 19 residues. After removal of 6 bases from V and 4 bases from J, the junction contained 17 bases not matched to a gene. The CDR3 coding sequence is TGTGCCAGCAGCTCTCCTGTTCCTAGCGGGAGGGCCGGGGCAGATACGCAGTATTTT. Its protein is CASSSPVPSGRAGADTQYF.

In this sample, this clonotype turned up many times. The chain links TRBV6-5 to TRBJ1-1; maybe TRBD1 (5 bases). The CDR3 is 13 residues long. With 3 bases removed from V and 5 bases from J, the gap between germline ends came to 10 bases. From germline, CDR1 is MNHEY and CDR2 SVGAGI. CDR3 loop: CASSYGTRTEAFF. CDR3 nucleotide sequence: TGTGCCAGCAGTTATGGGACGAGGACTGAAGCTTTCTTT.

This clonotype was observed once. The J gene is TRBJ2-5, the V gene TRBV29-1, with D possibly being TRBD2 (5 bases). Trimming stripped 2 bases from V and 7 bases from J, with 20 bases between. CDR3 length equals 15 residues. Germline V gene data show CDR1 as SQVTM and CDR2 as ANQGSEA. This CDR3 is CSVETSPSRRATQYF. CDR3 nucleotides: TGCAGCGTTGAAACTAGTCCCTCCCGCCGGGCGACCCAGTACTTC. Together with reference TRBV29-1 and TRBJ2-5, the CDR3 gives the full variable domain: SAVISQKPSRDICQRGTSLTIQCQVDSQVTMMFWYRQQPGQSLTLIATANQGSEATYESGFVIDKFPISRPNLTFSTLTVSNMSPEDSSIYLCSVETSPSRRATQYFGPGTRLLVL.

This clonotype has a count of ten or more. The V call is TRBV20-1, the J call TRBJ2-1; the D is unclear. V was cut by 6 bases and J by 9 bases, with 12 bases left in between. This CDR3 has 11 amino acids. CDR1 is DFQATT and CDR2 is SNEGSKA in the germline V gene (reference sequence). The CDR3: CSATQMGEQFF. The CDR3 coding sequence is TGCAGTGCAACGCAGATGGGTGAGCAGTTCTTC.

The V and J genes are TRBV7-2 and TRBJ2-3; D not certain. The length of the CDR3 is 18 residues. Deletions cut 1 base from V and 0 bases from J, with 17 bases between. The V gene's germline CDR1 is SGHTA and CDR2 FQGNSA. DNA of the CDR3: TGTGCCAGCAGCTTAGAGTTGTGGTCAGGAGCTAGCACAGATACGCAGTATTTT. It codes for CASSLELWSGASTDTQYF.

Concerning this clonotype: With a much larger clone just one base away, this may be a read error. This rearrangement joins TRBV4-3 to TRBJ1-1, with 7 bases fitting TRBD1. The CDR3 spans 15 residues. Germline-derived CDR1 and CDR2 are LGHNA and YSLEER. CDR3 residues: CASSQDRQGDTEALF. The CDR3 nucleotides read TGCGCCAGCAGCCAAGATAGGCAGGGGGACACTGAAGCTCTCTTT.

This clonotype has at least ten counts. The chain combines TRBV4-1 with TRBJ1-1, with 7 bases lining up with TRBD1. CDR3 size: 15 residues. V dropped 4 bases and J dropped 4; count of bases not matched to a gene: 9. Germline V gene lookup returns CDR1 MGHRA and CDR2 YSYEKL. In DNA form, the CDR3 reads TGCGCCAGCAGCCTACTGGGACAGCGCAGCACTGAAGCTTTCTTT. It is translated as CASSLLGQRSTEAFF.

This clonotype was picked up many times. The gene calls are TRBV24-1 and TRBJ1-5, with D perhaps matching TRBD1 (6 bases). The CDR3 length is 14 residues. CDR1 KGHDR and CDR2 SFDVKD come from the germline V gene. The V and J ends lost 8 bases and 1 base respectively, with 11 bases between them. The CDR3 nucleotides read TGTGCCACCAATACAGGGACCAGCAATCAGCCCCAGCATTTT. It encodes CATNTGTSNQPQHF.

This clonotype was detected only once. This clone may be a read error of a much larger clone one base away. J is TRBJ1-2 and V is TRBV7-9; no clear D. Trimming cost V 5 bases and J 4 bases, with 8 bases left between them. CDR1 is SEHNR and CDR2 is FQNEAQ in the germline V gene (reference sequence). There are 12 residues in the CDR3. The CDR3 loop is CASSRISYGYTF. CDR3 bases: TGTGCCAGCAGCCGAATCTCCTATGGCTACACCTTC.

V gene TRBV28 combines with J gene TRBJ1-1; D remains unclear. The germline V and J ends were trimmed by 5 bases and 6 bases, with 7 bases remaining between them. Germline V gene data show CDR1 as MDHEN and CDR2 as SYDVKM. This CDR3 comprises 11 residues. CDR3: CASSPASEAFF. CDR3 coding DNA: TGTGCCAGCAGTCCCGCCTCTGAAGCTTTCTTT.

This clonotype appeared many times. This sequence joins TRBV14 and TRBJ1-2, with D possibly TRBD1 on 6 matching bases. Trimming pared 0 bases from V and 0 bases from J, leaving 14 bases between. Per the germline V gene, CDR1 is SGHDN and CDR2 is FVKESK. There are 17 residues in the CDR3. The CDR3 region is CASSQDQGLDANYGYTF. The DNA for the CDR3 is TGTGCCAGCAGCCAAGACCAGGGGTTGGACGCTAACTATGGCTACACCTTC.

This clonotype was seen many times. This sequence joins TRBV29-1 and TRBJ2-4; 9 bases are shared with TRBD1. This CDR3 region has 15 residues. Germline CDR1 reads SQVTM; CDR2 reads ANQGSEA. V trimming: 3 bases; J trimming: 10 bases; junction bases outside the gene matches: 13. CDR3 nucleotides: TGCAGCGTTGACTTTTGGACAGGGGCCCAGATTATTCAGTACTTC. Amino acid sequence: CSVDFWTGAQIIQYF.

The chain has TRBV12-3 or TRBV12-4 and TRBJ1-4; D not certain. V lost 7 bases to trimming and J lost 5 bases, with 14 bases between them. The CDR3 loop spans 14 amino acids. Here the CDR3 reads CASTPLGPNEKLFF. CDR3 coding DNA: TGTGCCAGCACCCCCCTCGGGCCGAATGAAAAACTGTTTTTT.

This clonotype has more than one count but fewer than ten. This rearrangement joins TRBV4-3 to TRBJ1-1, with unresolved D. Germline CDR1 LGHNA, CDR2 YSLEER. V dropped 0 bases and J dropped 8 bases, with 10 bases sitting between them. This CDR3 is built from 13 residues. The CDR3 nucleotides read TGCGCCAGCAGCCAAGAGGGAGGTTTAGAAGCTTTCTTT. This sequence encodes CASSQEGGLEAFF.

The gene calls are TRBV4-3 and TRBJ2-3; TRBD2 matches at 8 bases. Trimming took 0 bases from V and 5 from J; bases not matched to a gene: 7. The germline V gene has CDR1 LGHNA and CDR2 YSLEER. The CDR3 extends over 16 amino acids. For the CDR3, the DNA is TGCGCCAGCAGCCAAGATAACGCGGGAGGAAAAGATACGCAGTATTTT. Translating gives CASSQDNAGGKDTQYF.

The sample holds many counts of this clonotype. This chain links TRBV2 with TRBJ2-7; tentative D call: TRBD2 (5 bases). The V end was cut by 0 bases, the J end by 4 bases, with 16 bases between. CDR1 and CDR2 (germline): SNHLY, FYNNEI. The CDR3 consists of 16 residues. The CDR3 nucleotides are TGTGCCAGCAGTGAAGCTGATGGCAGGTCGGGGTACGAGCAGTACTTC. Protein sequence: CASSEADGRSGYEQYF.